This section outlines one T cell receptor (beta chain) sequence together with its context. CDR3 length: 18 residues. V shed 2 bases, J shed 0 bases, and the junction held 11 bases outside the gene matches. Germline CDR1 SGHDT, CDR2 YYEEEE. The data were obtained in a study of patients and donors after allogeneic stem cell transplantation. TCRdb reanalysed the RT-PCR reads using MiXCR and keeps one entry per CDR3 protein. The sample comprises 900,000 to 1,000,000 distinct CDR3 sequences, under 20% of which are singletons, and 6% rests with the top ten. The receptor was isolated from a human donor who was either an allogeneic HSCT recipient or a stem cell or donor lymphocyte infusion donor (not recorded which). It is not recorded whose cells these are; they may come from a transplant donor. The V gene is TRBV5-6, the J gene TRBJ1-1; 9 nucleotides match TRBD1. Sequencing was carried out using blood, either unsorted or a sorted T cell fraction (not recorded which). CDR3 in DNA: TGTGCCAGCAGCTTTGTGGACAGGGGACGGGCTATGAACACTGAAGCTTTCTTT. This encodes CASSFVDRGRAMNTEAFF.